This TCR beta chain emerged from a study of T cells expressing NK-cell markers. CDR1 MNHEY and CDR2 SMNVEV come from the germline V gene (reference sequence). This CDR3 has 11 residues. Points on this clonotype: What it recognizes is unknown.

Notes on the study in general: Expanded NKG2C+ T cell clones had unclear HCMV specificity. Among a few donors, these clonotypes also ranked first in the CD3+CD56-NKG2C+ fraction.

UMIs were included in TCR beta cDNA generated by 5'RACE template switching. Following a re-call of the 5' RACE reads, TCRdb has one entry per CDR3 protein and lacks DNA. This listing includes 400,000 to 500,000 distinct CDR3 sequences. This clonotype was sampled from a woman aged 18 to 75 in good health. The specimen was blood T cells: a sorted CD56 or NKG2C T cell subset, CD4+ or CD8+ T cells, or bulk PBMC T cells (not recorded which). The rearrangement links TRBV27 to TRBJ2-3; no DNA is available, so the TRBD1 call from TCRdb remains unchecked. The chain's CDR3 is CASTTGGTQYF.